The 30 T cell receptor beta chains below come from one sample, sequenced in a study of cytomegalovirus exposure and HLA in healthy donors. The PCR was carried out with 60 Vbeta primers and 13 Jbeta primers. Assay used: immunoSEQ multiplex PCR; TCRdb lists only in-frame clones, some missing. The sample holds 150,000 or so clones; roughly 76% are singletons and the top ten take around 4.7%. Sequenced: PBMCs. The receptors here all came from a young woman in good health and CMV-seropositive.

The genes are TRBV15 and TRBJ1-2, with D unclear. The germline gives CDR1 LNHNV, CDR2 YYDKDF (reference sequence). V shed 4 bases and J shed 3 bases, with 15 bases lying between them. There are 15 residues in the CDR3. CDR3 nucleotide sequence: TGTGCCACCAGCATGGAGGGAATGGGTGACTATGGCTACACCTTC. As protein: CATSMEGMGDYGYTF.

The chain uses TRBV7-2 and TRBJ2-7, with TRBD2 matching over 12 bases. Germline CDR1 and CDR2: SGHTA and FQGNSA. This CDR3 is 15 amino acids long. J lost 9 bases, V lost 5 bases, and 11 bases had no gene match. The CDR3 nucleotides are TGTGCCAGCAGCGCGACACTAGCGGGGGGCAGGGGGCAGTACTTC. Protein: CASSATLAGGRGQYF.

The chain uses TRBV20-1 and TRBJ2-7; 8 nucleotides align to TRBD1. The CDR3 is 11 amino acids. The V segment lost 7 bases and the J segment 6 bases; nucleotides outside the gene matches: 5. Per germline, CDR1 DFQATT and CDR2 SNEGSKA (reference sequence). DNA for the CDR3: TGCAGTGTCGACAGGGGACGCGAGCAGTACTTC. This codes for CSVDRGREQYF.

The chain joins TRBV9 to TRBJ1-4; 7 nucleotides line up with TRBD1. Unmatched junction bases numbered 8, after V lost 4 bases and J lost 8 bases. The CDR3 is 14 amino acids. Germline assignment: CDR1 SGDLS and CDR2 YYNGEE. CDR3 coding DNA: TGTGCCAGCAGCACAGGGGAAACGAAGGAAAAACTGTTTTTT. Its protein product is CASSTGETKEKLFF.

The chain employs TRBV7-2 and TRBJ1-1, with D possibly matching TRBD1 (5 bases). The V end was cut by 2 bases, the J end by 2 bases, with 12 bases between. This CDR3 has 15 residues. Germline V gives CDR1 SGHTA, CDR2 FQGNSA. CDR3 amino acids: CASSLLGEGNTEAFF. Here the CDR3 DNA reads TGTGCCAGCAGCTTATTAGGGGAGGGAAACACTGAAGCTTTCTTT.

The rearrangement uses TRBV7-2 and TRBJ1-1; no reliable D call. Trimming took 1 base from V and 1 from J, leaving 7 bases between them. Germline CDR1 and CDR2: SGHTA and FQGNSA. The CDR3 runs to 14 residues. The chain's CDR3 is CASSLVGRNTEAFF. Here the CDR3 DNA reads TGTGCCAGCAGCTTAGTAGGGAGGAACACTGAAGCTTTCTTT.

This chain links TRBV10-1 with TRBJ2-7; D perhaps matches TRBD1 (5 bases). The V end lost 0 bases, the J end lost 2 bases, and 8 bases lay between the germline ends. In germline, CDR1 is WNHNN, CDR2 SYGVQD (reference sequence). The CDR3 spans 14 residues. CDR3 protein: CASSESGPPYEQYF. CDR3 nucleotide sequence: TGCGCCAGCAGTGAGTCGGGGCCTCCCTACGAGCAGTACTTC.

Comment on this clone: The junction and the germline gene differ at one end; a read error may be behind it. As DNA, the CDR3 is TGTGCCAGCAGCCGCCGGACAGGCCCCTCCAACTCCTACGGGCAGTACTTC. It specifies CASSRRTGPSNSYGQYF. This chain joins TRBV11-2 and TRBJ2-7; the match to TRBD1 covers 7 bases. Looked up from germline, CDR1 is SGHAT and CDR2 is FQNNGV. This CDR3 is built from 17 residues.

The chain recombines TRBV30 with TRBJ1-3, with D uncertain. The CDR3 is made up of 15 amino acids. Per the germline V gene, CDR1 is GTSNPN and CDR2 is SVGIG (reference sequence). Trimming removed 2 bases at V and 2 bases at J, with 13 bases between. CDR3 nucleotides: TGTGCCTGGAGTACCCGGGGTCTGGCTGGAAACACCATATATTTT. This codes for CAWSTRGLAGNTIYF.

DNA for the CDR3: TGCGCCAGCAGCCAAACAGGGGGCAAAACCGGGGAGCTGTTTTTT. It specifies CASSQTGGKTGELFF. The rearrangement uses TRBV4-3 and TRBJ2-2; 9 positions agree with TRBD1. The ends lost 2 bases at V and 5 bases at J; junction bases unmatched: 3. The CDR3 is made up of 15 amino acids. Germline V gene lookup returns CDR1 LGHNA and CDR2 YSLEER.

This clone was observed a handful of times. The chain has TRBV11-3 and TRBJ2-7, with TRBD1 matching over 7 bases. CDR3 length: 14 amino acids. Germline CDR1 reads SGHNT; CDR2 reads YENEEA. V gave up 1 base and J gave up 1 base; unmatched junction bases: 1. CDR3 residues: CASSLAGQSYEQYF. CDR3 nucleotides: TGTGCCAGCAGCTTAGCGGGACAGTCCTACGAGCAGTACTTC.

The chain carries TRBV7-2 and TRBJ1-2, with a weak D call TRBD1 (6 bases). This CDR3 comprises 15 residues. The germline V and J ends were trimmed by 4 bases and 2 bases, with 14 bases remaining between them. Germline CDR1 and CDR2: SGHTA and FQGNSA. CDR3 in amino acids: CASSSRQALNYGYTF. The DNA of the CDR3 is TGTGCCAGCAGCTCTAGACAGGCGCTGAACTATGGCTACACCTTC. Drawing the rest from reference TRBV7-2 and TRBJ1-2, the complete variable domain is GAGVSQSPSNKVTEKGKDVELRCDPISGHTALYWYRQSLGQGLEFLIYFQGNSAPDKSGLPSDRFSAERTGGSVSTLTIQRTQQEDSAVYLCASSSRQALNYGYTFGSGTRLTVV.

The V call is TRBV5-1, the J call TRBJ2-1; D is perhaps TRBD1 (6 bases). Trimming removed 5 bases at V and 4 bases at J, with 13 bases between. Germline V lookup: CDR1 SGHRS, CDR2 YFSETQ. This CDR3 comprises 14 residues. The CDR3 DNA reads as TGCGCCAGCAGTTGGACAGTAGCTTACAATGAGCAGTTCTTC. Translated: CASSWTVAYNEQFF.

This clone was seen a few times. The gene calls are TRBV6-4 and TRBJ2-1; 13 bases agree with TRBD2. Germline V gene data show CDR1 as MRHNA and CDR2 as SNTAGT. The ends lost 4 bases at V and 6 bases at J; junction bases unmatched: 6. The CDR3 loop spans 16 amino acids. The CDR3 is CASSAGTSGEANEQFF. The CDR3 DNA follows: TGTGCCAGCAGTGCCGGGACTAGCGGGGAGGCCAATGAGCAGTTCTTC.

This rearrangement joins TRBV15 to TRBJ1-5; no firm D call. This CDR3 spans 13 amino acids. CDR1 is LNHNV and CDR2 is YYDKDF in the germline V gene (reference sequence). Between the trimmed V and J ends, which lost 6 bases and 4 bases, there was a span of 10 bases. CDR3 residues: CATSVGRNQPQHF. The CDR3 DNA sequence: TGTGCCACCAGTGTGGGCAGGAATCAGCCCCAGCATTTT.

This clone showed up just once. CDR3 protein: CASSLGLAVTGELFF. In DNA, the CDR3 is TGTGCCAGCAGCTTGGGACTAGCGGTGACCGGGGAGCTGTTTTTT. The chain carries TRBV5-8 and TRBJ2-2, with TRBD2 identical over 9 bases. V lost 0 bases and J lost 5; bases outside the gene matches: 2. This CDR3 region has 15 residues. Germline V gene data show CDR1 as SGHTS and CDR2 as YDEGEE.

The CDR3 DNA follows: TGTGCCAGCAGTGAATATTCAGGGCGCGATGAGCAGTTCTTC. Translating it yields CASSEYSGRDEQFF. The chain joins TRBV25-1 to TRBJ2-1; a weak D match, TRBD1 (5 bases). Germline assignment: CDR1 MGHDK and CDR2 SYGVNS. V was shortened by 0 bases and J by 8 bases, with 11 bases between the two germline ends. This CDR3 is built from 14 residues.

The CDR3 loop reads CASSQEGGEVYEQYF. CDR3 DNA sequence: TGTGCCAGCAGCCAAGAGGGGGGGGAAGTCTACGAGCAGTACTTC. V is TRBV4-2 and J is TRBJ2-7, with 7 bases aligning to TRBD2. The germline CDR1 and CDR2 sequences are LGHNA and YNFKEQ. This CDR3 spans 15 amino acids. The V gene end was trimmed by 0 bases and the J gene end by 3 bases; junction bases not matched to a gene: 5.

This clone appeared a single time. The genes are TRBV7-8 and TRBJ1-2, with D unclear. CDR1 SGHVS and CDR2 FQNEAQ come from the germline V gene. Trimming left V 5 bases short and J 4 bases short, with 14 bases between. The CDR3 extends over 14 amino acids. CDR3 region: CASSASNGAYGYTF. The CDR3 DNA is TGTGCCAGCAGCGCATCCAACGGTGCCTATGGCTACACCTTC.

This sequence joins TRBV11-1 and TRBJ1-2; 10 bases map to TRBD1. This CDR3 is built from 13 residues. Trimming at V came to 5 bases and at J to 4 bases, leaving 1 base not matched to a gene. The germline CDR1 and CDR2 sequences are SGHAT and FQDESV (reference sequence). The CDR3 region has the DNA TGTGCCAGCAGCCGGGACAGGGGCTATGGCTACACCTTC. This gives the protein CASSRDRGYGYTF.

This chain connects TRBV29-1 to TRBJ1-2; D is possibly TRBD1 (6 bases). In germline, CDR1 is SQVTM, CDR2 ANQGSEA. With 3 bases removed from V and 6 bases from J, the gap between germline ends came to 14 bases. The CDR3 covers 13 residues. The CDR3 is CSVEGAGADGYTF. In nucleotides, the CDR3 is TGCAGCGTTGAGGGGGCAGGGGCAGATGGCTACACCTTC.

The chain links TRBV5-6 to TRBJ1-2; D unresolved. The V end was cut by 0 bases, the J end by 7 bases, with 13 bases between. The CDR3 is 14 residues long. Per the germline V gene, CDR1 is SGHDT and CDR2 is YYEEEE. CDR3 sequence (DNA): TGTGCCAGCAGCTTGGTTAGGGCAGCGGTTGGCTACACCTTC. Protein: CASSLVRAAVGYTF. The variable domain in full, completed from reference TRBV5-6 and TRBJ1-2, reads DAGVTQSPTHLIKTRGQQVTLRCSPKSGHDTVSWYQQALGQGPQFIFQYYEEEERQRGNFPDRFSGHQFPNYSSELNVNALLLGDSALYLCASSLVRAAVGYTFGSGTRLTVV.

The chain couples TRBV29-1 to TRBJ2-2; TRBD2 agrees at 7 bases. The CDR3 has 14 amino acids. CDR1 SQVTM and CDR2 ANQGSEA come from the germline V gene. V lost 7 bases to trimming and J lost 5 bases; unmatched junction nucleotides: 10. The CDR3 DNA reads TGCAGCGCTGTCGCGGGGGACCCGACCGGGGAGCTGTTTTTT. Encoded protein: CSAVAGDPTGELFF.

The chain joins TRBV18 to TRBJ1-1; 11 bases agree with TRBD1. The J segment lost 6 bases and the V segment lost 3 bases, leaving 6 bases of the junction unmatched. Germline CDR1 is KGHSH and CDR2 is LQKENI. This CDR3 spans 15 amino acids. In nucleotides, the CDR3 is TGTGCCAGCTCACCTAACGGACAGGGGGCCTCTGAAGCTTTCTTT. Amino acids: CASSPNGQGASEAFF.

The chain uses TRBV30 and TRBJ1-5; 8 bases are a match to TRBD1. The germline V gene has CDR1 GTSNPN and CDR2 SVGIG (reference sequence). Losses at the gene ends were 0 bases for V and 5 bases for J; bases not matched to a gene: 9. This CDR3 is built from 16 residues. The CDR3 nucleotides read TGTGCCTGGAGTGTAGGGGGCAGGGGACAGGATCAGCCCCAGCATTTT. Its translation is CAWSVGGRGQDQPQHF.

This clone has only a few counts. The rearrangement links TRBV7-6 to TRBJ2-2; 8 positions agree with TRBD1. This CDR3 has 16 residues. Germline CDR1 SGHVS, CDR2 FNYEAQ. The ends lost 2 bases at V and 4 bases at J; junction bases unmatched: 6. The CDR3 coding sequence is TGTGCCAGCAGCTTACTACAGGGGGAAATCACCGGGGAGCTGTTTTTT. This gives the protein CASSLLQGEITGELFF.

The CDR3 spells CASGVLGGYGYTF. The CDR3 coding sequence is TGTGCCAGCGGTGTCTTGGGGGGCTATGGCTACACCTTC. The V and J genes are TRBV27 and TRBJ1-2; D might be TRBD1 (5 bases). The CDR3 contains 13 residues. Germline V gene lookup returns CDR1 MNHEY and CDR2 SMNVEV (reference sequence). Trimming left V 8 bases short and J 4 bases short, with 14 bases between.

The chain recombines TRBV13 with TRBJ2-4; D might be TRBD1 (6 bases). In germline, CDR1 is PRHDT, CDR2 FYEKMQ (reference sequence). This CDR3 contains 16 residues. Trimming left V 5 bases short and J 2 bases short, with 16 bases between. Here the CDR3 DNA reads TGTGCCAGCAGCCAGGGGACGTTGGTGACCAAAAACATTCAGTACTTC. Translating it yields CASSQGTLVTKNIQYF. Complete variable domain (other parts from reference TRBV13 and TRBJ2-4): AAGVIQSPRHLIKEKRETATLKCYPIPRHDTVYWYQQGPGQDPQFLISFYEKMQSDKGSIPDRFSAQQFSDYHSELNMSSLELGDSALYFCASSQGTLVTKNIQYFGAGTRLSVL.

The rearrangement links TRBV7-2 to TRBJ2-5; TRBD2 matches at 12 bases. The junction had 13 bases not matched to a gene; V was cut back by 6 bases and J by 5 bases. The V gene's germline CDR1 is SGHTA and CDR2 FQGNSA. This CDR3 is built from 17 residues. The chain's CDR3 is CASSIATSGGRGETQYF. The CDR3 DNA reads as TGTGCCAGCAGTATAGCCACTAGCGGGGGGCGGGGGGAGACCCAGTACTTC. The full variable domain, rest sourced from reference TRBV7-2 and TRBJ2-5, is GAGVSQSPSNKVTEKGKDVELRCDPISGHTALYWYRQSLGQGLEFLIYFQGNSAPDKSGLPSDRFSAERTGGSVSTLTIQRTQQEDSAVYLCASSIATSGGRGETQYFGPGTRLLVL.

This chain links TRBV5-6 with TRBJ2-1, with D tentatively TRBD1 (6 bases). V was clipped by 4 bases and J by 6 bases, with 14 bases between them. This CDR3 region has 14 residues. Per the germline V gene, CDR1 is SGHDT and CDR2 is YYEEEE. The CDR3 is CASSLLGAGNEQFF. CDR3 coding DNA: TGTGCCAGCAGCCTGCTGGGGGCTGGCAATGAGCAGTTCTTC.